What follows is one TCR beta chain and its context. No antigen is known for it. These data are taken from a study of cytomegalovirus exposure and HLA in healthy donors. General observations from the study: Researchers catalogued roughly 170 TCR beta chains as cytomegalovirus-associated. With high specificity and sensitivity, the classifier reportedly diagnosed cytomegalovirus status.

Germline V gene data show CDR1 as MNHEY and CDR2 as SMNVEV (reference sequence). The CDR3 contains 15 residues. V dropped 0 bases and J dropped 3; count of bases not matched to a gene: 4. Clones were sequenced by immunoSEQ multiplex PCR, and TCRdb holds only the in-frame ones, with some missing. The table lists 250,000 to 350,000 clones, about nine tenths of them singletons. Sequencing was done on a sample of PBMCs. V is TRBV27 and J is TRBJ2-5, with TRBD2 matching over 7 bases. This receptor was identified in a woman aged 18-29 years in good health and CMV-seronegative. The CDR3 nucleotides are TGTGCCAGCAGTTTATCGTGGCTAGCGGAAGAGACCCAGTACTTC. Translation: CASSLSWLAEETQYF.